Listed below are T cell receptor beta chains from one sample, sequenced in a study of Ad26.COV2.S vaccination and SARS-CoV-2 variants. Profiled with immunoSEQ multiplex PCR; TCRdb holds only in-frame clones, not every one. The table includes 450,000 to 550,000 clones, nearly 90% detected once. The input for sequencing was peripheral blood, taken in a trial of Ad26.COV2.S vaccine versus placebo. These receptors originate from a person between 18 and 59 years old who received the Ad26.COV2.S COVID-19 vaccine or a placebo. Both conserved end residues are part of each CDR3. Each record gives: V gene, J gene, CDR3 protein.

v_gene: TRBV18
j_gene: TRBJ1-1
CDR3aa: CASSPRQGANTEAFF

v_gene: TRBV28
j_gene: TRBJ2-5
CDR3aa: CASSLPGQQETQYF

v_gene: TRBV5-5
j_gene: TRBJ1-2
CDR3aa: CASSSTTTSRGYTF

v_gene: TRBV7-2
j_gene: TRBJ2-7
CDR3aa: CASSPGTGASEQYF

v_gene: TRBV19
j_gene: TRBJ1-4
CDR3aa: CASRSGTVDEKLFF

v_gene: TRBV2
j_gene: TRBJ2-1
CDR3aa: CASRADRGNEQFF

v_gene: TRBV27
j_gene: TRBJ1-2
CDR3aa: CASRSFGTGVFDGYTF

v_gene: TRBV4-3
j_gene: TRBJ2-1
CDR3aa: CASSQDFGRGATYNEQFF

v_gene: TRBV7-9
j_gene: TRBJ2-5
CDR3aa: CASSNAGTLKETQYF

v_gene: TRBV7-9
j_gene: TRBJ2-1
CDR3aa: CATHPGEQFF

v_gene: TRBV7-8
j_gene: TRBJ2-7
CDR3aa: CASSLVFEELWRPDSYEQYF

v_gene: TRBV18
j_gene: TRBJ2-3
CDR3aa: CASSPPRGEGTDTQYF

v_gene: TRBV6-5
j_gene: TRBJ2-1
CDR3aa: CASWRPNNEQFF

v_gene: TRBV24-1
j_gene: TRBJ2-5
CDR3aa: CATSAQGGLAGRETQYF

v_gene: TRBV6-6
j_gene: TRBJ1-4
CDR3aa: CASRDRAEATNEKLFF

v_gene: TRBV4-1
j_gene: TRBJ1-5
CDR3aa: CASSHSPPGQGSQPQHF

v_gene: TRBV7-9
j_gene: TRBJ1-3
CDR3aa: CASSHMDNPSGNTIYF